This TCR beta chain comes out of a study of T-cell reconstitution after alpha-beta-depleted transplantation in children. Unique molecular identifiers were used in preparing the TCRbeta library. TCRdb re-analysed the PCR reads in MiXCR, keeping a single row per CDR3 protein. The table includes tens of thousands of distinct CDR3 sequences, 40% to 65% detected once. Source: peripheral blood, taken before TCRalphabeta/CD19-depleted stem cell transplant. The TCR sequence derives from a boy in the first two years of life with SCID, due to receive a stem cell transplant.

CDR3 nucleotide sequence: TGTGCCAGCAGCTTGTTTATGGATGGAGAGCTGTTTTTT. Amino acids: CASSLFMDGELFF. V is TRBV5-4 and J is TRBJ2-2; D is undetermined. Trimming removed 1 base from V and 11 bases from J, with 12 bases in between. The CDR3 consists of 13 residues. CDR1 SGHNT and CDR2 YYREEE come from the germline V gene (reference sequence).